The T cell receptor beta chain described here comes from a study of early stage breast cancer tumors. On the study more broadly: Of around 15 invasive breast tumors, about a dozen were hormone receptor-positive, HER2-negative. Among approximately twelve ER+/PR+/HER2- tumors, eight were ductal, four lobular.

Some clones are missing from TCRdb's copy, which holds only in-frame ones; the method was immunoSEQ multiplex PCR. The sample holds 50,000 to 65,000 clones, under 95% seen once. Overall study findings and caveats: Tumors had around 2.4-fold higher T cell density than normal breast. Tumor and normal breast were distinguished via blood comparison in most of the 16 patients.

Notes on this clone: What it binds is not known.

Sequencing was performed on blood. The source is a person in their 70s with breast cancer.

CDR3 loop: CASSQSRWGNERAEAFF. CDR3 nucleotide sequence: TGCGCCAGCAGTCAATCGCGATGGGGAAATGAGAGGGCTGAAGCTTTCTTT. The V gene is TRBV23-1, the J gene TRBJ1-1, with D unclear. TRBV23-1 is filed as an ORF, its function uncertain. This CDR3 spans 17 amino acids. The ends were cut back, 0 bases at V and 6 bases at J, with 20 bases in the middle.